This TCR beta chain was retrieved from a study of identical twins. Regarding the study as a whole: Models underestimated TCR alpha sharing (out-of-frame) in monozygotic twins. Memory repertoires showed no such pattern, whereas abundant cord blood beta clonotypes carried fewer insertions.

CDR3 length: 18 residues. CDR1 and CDR2 (germline): LGHDT, YNNKEL (reference sequence). J lost 2 bases, V lost 3 bases, and 9 bases had no gene match. Remarks on this clonotype: Antigen: not known.

Via MiXCR, TCRdb re-called the 5' RACE reads, giving one row per CDR3 protein. The sample contains hundreds of thousands of distinct CDR3 sequences, 5.5% to 7.5% of which appear only once. Input material: naive T cells sorted from blood. The V call is TRBV3-1, the J call TRBJ2-3; 12 bases are a match to TRBD2. The TCR was taken from a man aged 18-30 years in good health. The CDR3 loop is CASSQYLAGGGTTDTQYF. The CDR3 nucleotides read TGTGCCAGCAGCCAGTACCTAGCGGGAGGGGGAACCACAGATACGCAGTATTTT.